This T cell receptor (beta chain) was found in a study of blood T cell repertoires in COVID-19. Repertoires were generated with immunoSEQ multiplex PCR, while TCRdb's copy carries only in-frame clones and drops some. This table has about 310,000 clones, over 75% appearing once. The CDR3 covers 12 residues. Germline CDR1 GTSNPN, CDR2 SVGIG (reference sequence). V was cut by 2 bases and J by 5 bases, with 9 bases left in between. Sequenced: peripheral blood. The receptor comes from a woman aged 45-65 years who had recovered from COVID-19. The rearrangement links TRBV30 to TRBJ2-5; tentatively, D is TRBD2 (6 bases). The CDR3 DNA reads TGTGCCTGGAGTAGGGGAGGCGAGACCCAGTACTTC. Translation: CAWSRGGETQYF.